One and the same sample provided the 2 T cell receptor beta chains below, sequenced in a study of T cells in Graves' hyperthyroidism and ophthalmopathy. RNA transcripts yielded amplified TCR beta CDR3 regions. RT-PCR in the first round (using the HTBI primer set) targeted the TCR CDR3. TCRdb ran MiXCR on the multiplex PCR reads and lists one entry per CDR3 protein. The table has 200,000 to 250,000 distinct CDR3 sequences, roughly 15% seen once. The source material was blood. The receptors stem from a woman between 18 and 30 years old with Graves' ophthalmopathy.

The V and J genes are TRBV7-2 and TRBJ1-2; weak D call: TRBD1 (5 bases). The CDR3 contains 15 residues. V lost 1 base, J lost 4 bases, and 13 bases lay in between. In germline, CDR1 is SGHTA, CDR2 FQGNSA. This chain's CDR3 is CASSLDRTFGYGYTF. DNA of the CDR3: TGTGCCAGCAGCTTAGACAGGACCTTCGGCTATGGCTACACCTTC. The full variable domain, in which reference TRBV7-2 and TRBJ1-2 provide the parts outside the CDR3, is GAGVSQSPSNKVTEKGKDVELRCDPISGHTALYWYRQSLGQGLEFLIYFQGNSAPDKSGLPSDRFSAERTGGSVSTLTIQRTQQEDSAVYLCASSLDRTFGYGYTFGSGTRLTVV.

This clonotype was observed at least ten times. The J gene is TRBJ2-3, the V gene TRBV6-1; a weak D match, TRBD2 (6 bases). Between the trimmed V and J ends, which lost 2 bases and 2 bases, there was a span of 14 bases. Germline V gene data show CDR1 as MNHNS and CDR2 as SASEGT. This CDR3 is built from 16 residues. The CDR3 here is CASSESSSAYTDTQYF. The CDR3 DNA is TGTGCCAGCAGTGAATCGTCTAGCGCCTACACAGATACGCAGTATTTT.